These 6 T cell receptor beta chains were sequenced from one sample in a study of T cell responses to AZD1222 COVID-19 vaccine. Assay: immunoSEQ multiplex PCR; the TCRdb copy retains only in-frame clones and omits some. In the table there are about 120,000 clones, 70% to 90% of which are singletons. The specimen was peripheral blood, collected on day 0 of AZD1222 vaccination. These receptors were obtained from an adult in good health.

The CDR3 nucleotides are TGTGCCAGCAGCTTAGGGGGCAGGGGTATCACAGATACGCAGTATTTT. Protein: CASSLGGRGITDTQYF. V is TRBV7-9 and J is TRBJ2-3; D possibly corresponds to TRBD1 (6 bases). Germline CDR1 is SEHNR and CDR2 is FQNEAQ (reference sequence). V lost 1 base and J 2 bases, leaving 13 bases between the germline ends. The CDR3 is 16 residues long.

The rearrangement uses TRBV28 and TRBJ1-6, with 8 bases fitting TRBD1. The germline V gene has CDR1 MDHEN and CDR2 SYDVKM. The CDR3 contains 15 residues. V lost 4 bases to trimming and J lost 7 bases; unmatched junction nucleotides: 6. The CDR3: CASSSPRTGNSPLHF. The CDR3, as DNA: TGTGCCAGCAGTTCTCCTAGGACAGGGAATTCACCCCTCCACTTT.

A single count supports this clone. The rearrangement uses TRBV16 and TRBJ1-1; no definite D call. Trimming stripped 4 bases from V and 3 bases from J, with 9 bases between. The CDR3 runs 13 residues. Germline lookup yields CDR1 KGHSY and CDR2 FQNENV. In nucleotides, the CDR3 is TGTGCCAGCAGCCTCAGGAGGTACACTGAAGCTTTCTTT. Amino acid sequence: CASSLRRYTEAFF.

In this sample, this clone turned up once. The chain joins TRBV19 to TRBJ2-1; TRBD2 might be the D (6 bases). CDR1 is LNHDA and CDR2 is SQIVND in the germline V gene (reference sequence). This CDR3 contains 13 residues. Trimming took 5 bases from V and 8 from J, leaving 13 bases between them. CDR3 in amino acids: CASSYGGADEQFF. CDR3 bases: TGTGCCAGTAGTTACGGGGGTGCGGATGAGCAGTTCTTC.

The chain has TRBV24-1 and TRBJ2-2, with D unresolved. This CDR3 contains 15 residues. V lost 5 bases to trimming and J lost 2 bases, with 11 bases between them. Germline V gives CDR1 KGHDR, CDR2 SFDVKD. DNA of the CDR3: TGTGCCACCAGTGTAGGGTATGGAAACACCGGGGAGCTGTTTTTT. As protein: CATSVGYGNTGELFF.

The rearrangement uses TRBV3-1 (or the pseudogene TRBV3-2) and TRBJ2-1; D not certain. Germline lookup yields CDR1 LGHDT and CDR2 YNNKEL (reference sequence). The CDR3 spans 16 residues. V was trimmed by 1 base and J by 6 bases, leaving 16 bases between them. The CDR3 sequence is CASSQGGDRLRNEQFF. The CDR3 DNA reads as TGTGCCAGCAGCCAAGGAGGCGACCGACTCCGCAATGAGCAGTTCTTC.